This T cell receptor beta chain was retrieved from a study of OX40 agonist ivuxolimab in advanced cancers. In the study overall: An anti-OX40 (CD134) antibody with agonistic activity, ivuxolimab, was administered to patients. Patients received intravenous ivuxolimab every 2 weeks at 0.01 to 10 mg/kg. Overall study results and limits: There was clonal expansion of CD4+ and CD8+ blood T cells by week 6 at 0.1 to 3.0 mg/kg. The investigators did not determine what antigen specificity the expanded peripheral T cells had.

Sequencing was performed with immunoSEQ multiplex PCR; in TCRdb, only in-frame clones are kept and a portion is missing. Of about 72,000 clones listed, about 91% are singletons. The CDR3 has 13 residues. V lost 8 bases and J lost 0, with 10 bases in between. Germline CDR1 MNHNS, CDR2 SASEGT. In regard to this clone: The antigen remains undetermined.

The specimen was CD4+ or CD8+ T cells sorted from blood, collected in a trial of the OX40 agonist ivuxolimab. The receptor comes from an adult with an advanced solid tumor such as melanoma, head and neck, liver or kidney cancer. The rearrangement joins TRBV6-1 to TRBJ1-1; D may be TRBD1 (6 bases). CDR3 region: CASGQRLNTEAFF. The CDR3 DNA is TGTGCCAGCGGACAGCGTTTGAACACTGAAGCTTTCTTT.